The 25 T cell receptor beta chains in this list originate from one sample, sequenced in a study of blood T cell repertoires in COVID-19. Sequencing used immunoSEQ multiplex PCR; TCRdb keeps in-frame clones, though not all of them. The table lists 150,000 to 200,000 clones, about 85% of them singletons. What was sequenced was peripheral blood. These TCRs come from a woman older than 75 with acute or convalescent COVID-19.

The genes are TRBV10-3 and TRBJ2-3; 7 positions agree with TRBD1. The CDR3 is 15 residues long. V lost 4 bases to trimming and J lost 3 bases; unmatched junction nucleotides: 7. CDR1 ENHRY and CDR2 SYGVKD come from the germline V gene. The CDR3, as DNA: TGTGCCATCAGTGCCTCCAGCAGGGGGACAGATACGCAGTATTTT. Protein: CAISASSRGTDTQYF.

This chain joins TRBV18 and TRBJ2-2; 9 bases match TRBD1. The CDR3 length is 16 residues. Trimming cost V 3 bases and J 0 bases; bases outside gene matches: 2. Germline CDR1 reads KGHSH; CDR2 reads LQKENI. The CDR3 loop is CASSPRDRANTGELFF. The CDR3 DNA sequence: TGTGCCAGCTCACCGAGGGACAGGGCGAACACCGGGGAGCTGTTTTTT. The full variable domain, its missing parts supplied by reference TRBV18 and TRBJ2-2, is NAGVMQNPRHLVRRRGQEARLRCSPMKGHSHVYWYRQLPEEGLKFMVYLQKENIIDESGMPKERFSAEFPKEGPSILRIQQVVRGDSAAYFCASSPRDRANTGELFFGEGSRLTVL.

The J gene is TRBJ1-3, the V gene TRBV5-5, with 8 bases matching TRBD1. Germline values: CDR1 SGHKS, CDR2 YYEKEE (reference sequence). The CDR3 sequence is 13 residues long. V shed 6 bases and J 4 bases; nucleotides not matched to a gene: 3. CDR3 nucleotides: TGTGCCAGCACCAGGGGGCAGGGAAACACCATATATTTT. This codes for CASTRGQGNTIYF.

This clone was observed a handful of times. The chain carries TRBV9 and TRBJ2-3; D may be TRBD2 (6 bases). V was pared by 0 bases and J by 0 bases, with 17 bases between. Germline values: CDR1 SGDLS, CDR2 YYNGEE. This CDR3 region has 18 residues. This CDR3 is CASSVDAGIFASTDTQYF. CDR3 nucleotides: TGTGCCAGCAGCGTAGACGCGGGAATCTTCGCTAGCACAGATACGCAGTATTTT.

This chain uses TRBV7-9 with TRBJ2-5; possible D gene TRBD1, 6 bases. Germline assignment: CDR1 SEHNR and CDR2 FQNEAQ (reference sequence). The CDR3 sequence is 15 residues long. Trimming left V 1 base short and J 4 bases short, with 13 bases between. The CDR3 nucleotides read TGTGCCAGCAGCTTAGATCAGGGGCCTACAGAGACCCAGTACTTC. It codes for CASSLDQGPTETQYF.

The CDR3, as DNA: TGTGCCAGCAGCCCCGCAGGGGGACTGCTTAATGAAAAACTGTTTTTT. Residues: CASSPAGGLLNEKLFF. The rearrangement joins TRBV3-1 (or the pseudogene TRBV3-2) to TRBJ1-4, with 7 bases that match TRBD1. Trimming removed 4 bases from V and 4 bases from J; junction bases left unmatched: 9. Looked up from germline, CDR1 is LGHDT and CDR2 is YNNKEL (reference sequence). This CDR3 has 16 amino acids.

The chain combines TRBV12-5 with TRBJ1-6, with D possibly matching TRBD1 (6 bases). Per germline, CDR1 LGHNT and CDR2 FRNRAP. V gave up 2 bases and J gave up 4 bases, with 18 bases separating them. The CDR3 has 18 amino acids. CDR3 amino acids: CASGLSTISGQYNSPLHF. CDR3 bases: TGTGCTAGTGGTTTGTCTACTATATCCGGACAGTATAATTCACCCCTCCACTTT. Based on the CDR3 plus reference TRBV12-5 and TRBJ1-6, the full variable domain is DARVTQTPRHKVTEMGQEVTMRCQPILGHNTVFWYRQTMMQGLELLAYFRNRAPLDDSGMPKDRFSAEMPDATLATLKIQPSEPRDSAVYFCASGLSTISGQYNSPLHFGNGTRLTVT.

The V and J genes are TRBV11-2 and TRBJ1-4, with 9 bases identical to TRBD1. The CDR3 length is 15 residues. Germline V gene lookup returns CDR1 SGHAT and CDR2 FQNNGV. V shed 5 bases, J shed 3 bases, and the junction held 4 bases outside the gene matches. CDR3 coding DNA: TGTGCCAGCAGCCCGACAGGGGGACCTAATGAAAAACTGTTTTTT. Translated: CASSPTGGPNEKLFF. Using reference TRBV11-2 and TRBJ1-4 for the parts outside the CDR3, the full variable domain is EAGVAQSPRYKIIEKRQSVAFWCNPISGHATLYWYQQILGQGPKLLIQFQNNGVVDDSQLPKDRFSAERLKGVDSTLKIQPAKLEDSAVYLCASSPTGGPNEKLFFGSGTQLSVL.

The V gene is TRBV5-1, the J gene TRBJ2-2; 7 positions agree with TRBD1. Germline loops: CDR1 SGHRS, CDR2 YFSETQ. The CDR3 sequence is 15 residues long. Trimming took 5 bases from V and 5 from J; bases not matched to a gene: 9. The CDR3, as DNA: TGCGCCAGCAGAGAACAGGGGATCGGGACCGGGGAGCTGTTTTTT. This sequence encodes CASREQGIGTGELFF.

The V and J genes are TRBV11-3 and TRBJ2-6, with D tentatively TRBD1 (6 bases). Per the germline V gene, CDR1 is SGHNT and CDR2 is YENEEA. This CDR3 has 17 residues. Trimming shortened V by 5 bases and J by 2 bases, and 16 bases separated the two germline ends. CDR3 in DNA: TGTGCCAGCAGCAGCGCAAATAACAGGGCTGGGGCCAACGTCCTGACTTTC. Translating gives CASSSANNRAGANVLTF.

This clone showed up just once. The CDR3 DNA reads TGTGCCAGCAGCCTTCGAGCTAGCGGGGATACGCAGTATTTT. Its translation: CASSLRASGDTQYF. The V and J genes are TRBV3-1 (or the pseudogene TRBV3-2) and TRBJ2-3; 8 bases agree with TRBD2. The ends lost 4 bases at V and 6 bases at J; junction bases unmatched: 6. The CDR3 has 14 residues. CDR1 and CDR2 (germline): LGHDT, YNNKEL (reference sequence).

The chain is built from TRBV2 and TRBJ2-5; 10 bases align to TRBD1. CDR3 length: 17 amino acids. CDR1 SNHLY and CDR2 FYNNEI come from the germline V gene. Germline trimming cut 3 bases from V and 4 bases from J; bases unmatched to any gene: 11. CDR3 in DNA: TGTGCCAGCAGTGAGGGACAGGGGAGAATGTTAATAGAGACCCAGTACTTC. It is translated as CASSEGQGRMLIETQYF. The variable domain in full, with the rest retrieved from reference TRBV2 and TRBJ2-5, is EPEVTQTPSHQVTQMGQEVILRCVPISNHLYFYWYRQILGQKVEFLVSFYNNEISEKSEIFDDQFSVERPDGSNFTLKIRSTKLEDSAMYFCASSEGQGRMLIETQYFGPGTRLLVL.

The CDR3 here is CATSRGKGQGAYEQYF. The DNA for the CDR3 is TGTGCCACCAGCAGAGGCAAGGGACAGGGGGCCTACGAGCAGTACTTC. This rearrangement joins TRBV15 to TRBJ2-7; 11 bases align to TRBD1. The CDR3 is 16 amino acids. Per the germline V gene, CDR1 is LNHNV and CDR2 is YYDKDF (reference sequence). Trimming removed 1 base from V and 2 bases from J; junction bases left unmatched: 4. Together with reference TRBV15 and TRBJ2-7, the CDR3 gives the full variable domain: DAMVIQNPRYQVTQFGKPVTLSCSQTLNHNVMYWYQQKSSQAPKLLFHYYDKDFNNEADTPDNFQSRRPNTSFCFLDIRSPGLGDTAMYLCATSRGKGQGAYEQYFGPGTRLTVT.

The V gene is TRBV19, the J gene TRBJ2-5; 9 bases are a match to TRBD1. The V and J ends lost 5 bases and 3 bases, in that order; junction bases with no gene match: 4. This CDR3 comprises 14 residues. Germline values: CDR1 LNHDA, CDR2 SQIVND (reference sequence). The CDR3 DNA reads TGTGCCAGTAGTCCGGGACAGGGAGAAGAGACCCAGTACTTC. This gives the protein CASSPGQGEETQYF. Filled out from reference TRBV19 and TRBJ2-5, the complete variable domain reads DGGITQSPKYLFRKEGQNVTLSCEQNLNHDAMYWYRQDPGQGLRLIYYSQIVNDFQKGDIAEGYSVSREKKESFPLTVTSAQKNPTAFYLCASSPGQGEETQYFGPGTRLLVL.

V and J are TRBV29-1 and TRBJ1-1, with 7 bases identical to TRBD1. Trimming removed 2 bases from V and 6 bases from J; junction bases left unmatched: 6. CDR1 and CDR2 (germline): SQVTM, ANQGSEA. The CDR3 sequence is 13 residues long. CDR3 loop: CSVEIMGQSEAFF. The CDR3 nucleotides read TGCAGCGTTGAAATCATGGGACAGTCTGAAGCTTTCTTT.

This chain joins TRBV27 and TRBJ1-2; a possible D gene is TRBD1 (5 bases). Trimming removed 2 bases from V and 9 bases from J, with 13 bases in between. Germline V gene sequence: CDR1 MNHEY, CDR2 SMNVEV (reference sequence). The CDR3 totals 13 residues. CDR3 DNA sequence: TGTGCCAGCAGTTTAGTCCAGGGTGCGAGCTACACCTTC. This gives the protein CASSLVQGASYTF.

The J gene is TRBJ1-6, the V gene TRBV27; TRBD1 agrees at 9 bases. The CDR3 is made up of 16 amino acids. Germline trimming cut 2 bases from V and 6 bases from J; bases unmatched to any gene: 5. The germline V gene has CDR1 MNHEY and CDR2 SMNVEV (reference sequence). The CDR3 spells CASSLLGTGSNSPLHF. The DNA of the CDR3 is TGTGCCAGCAGTTTACTCGGGACAGGGAGTAATTCACCCCTCCACTTT.

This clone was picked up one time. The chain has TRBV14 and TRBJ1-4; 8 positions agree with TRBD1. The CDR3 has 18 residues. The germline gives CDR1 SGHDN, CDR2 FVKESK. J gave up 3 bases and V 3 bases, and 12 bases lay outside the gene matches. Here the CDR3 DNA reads TGTGCCAGCAGCCACCATTTTGGGGTGACAGGGGCTAATGAAAAACTGTTTTTT. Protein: CASSHHFGVTGANEKLFF.

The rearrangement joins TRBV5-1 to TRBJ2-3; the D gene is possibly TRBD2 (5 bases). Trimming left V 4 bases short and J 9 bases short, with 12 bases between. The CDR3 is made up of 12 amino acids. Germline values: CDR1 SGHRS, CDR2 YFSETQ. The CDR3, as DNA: TGCGCCAGCAGCGCCGACCGAGGGACGCAGTATTTT. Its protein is CASSADRGTQYF.

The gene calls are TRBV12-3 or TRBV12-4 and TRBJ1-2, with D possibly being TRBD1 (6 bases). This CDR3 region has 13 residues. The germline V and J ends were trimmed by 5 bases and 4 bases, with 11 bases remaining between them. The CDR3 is CASSLQGIYGYTF. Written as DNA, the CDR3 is TGTGCCAGCAGTCTACAGGGAATCTATGGCTACACCTTC.

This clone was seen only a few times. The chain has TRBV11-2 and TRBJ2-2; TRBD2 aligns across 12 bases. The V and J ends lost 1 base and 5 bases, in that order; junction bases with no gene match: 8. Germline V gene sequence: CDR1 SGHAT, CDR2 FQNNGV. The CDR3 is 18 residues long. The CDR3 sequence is CASSLVGRLAGVTGELFF. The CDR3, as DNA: TGTGCCAGCAGCTTAGTCGGTAGACTAGCGGGAGTTACCGGGGAGCTGTTTTTT.

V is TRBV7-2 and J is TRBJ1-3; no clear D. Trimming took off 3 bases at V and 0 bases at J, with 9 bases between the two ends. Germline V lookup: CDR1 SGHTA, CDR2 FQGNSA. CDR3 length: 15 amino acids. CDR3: CASSFAGTSGNTIYF. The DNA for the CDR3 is TGTGCCAGCAGCTTCGCAGGAACCTCTGGAAACACCATATATTTT.

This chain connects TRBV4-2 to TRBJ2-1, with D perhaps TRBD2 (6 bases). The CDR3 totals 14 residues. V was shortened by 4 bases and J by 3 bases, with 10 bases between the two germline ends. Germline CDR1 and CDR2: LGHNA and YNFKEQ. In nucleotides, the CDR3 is TGTGCCAGCAGCCTAGCGGAGGGCTACAATGAGCAGTTCTTC. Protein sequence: CASSLAEGYNEQFF.

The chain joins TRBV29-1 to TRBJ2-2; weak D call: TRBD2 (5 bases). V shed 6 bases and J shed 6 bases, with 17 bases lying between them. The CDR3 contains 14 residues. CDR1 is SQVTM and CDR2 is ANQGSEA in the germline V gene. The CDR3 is CSVLARTGSGELFF. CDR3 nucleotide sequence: TGCAGCGTGCTAGCTCGAACTGGGTCCGGGGAGCTGTTTTTT.

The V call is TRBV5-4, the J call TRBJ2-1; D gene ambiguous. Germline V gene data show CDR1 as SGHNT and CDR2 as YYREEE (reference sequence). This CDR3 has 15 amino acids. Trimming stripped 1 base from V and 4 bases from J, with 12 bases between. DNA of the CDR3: TGTGCCAGCAGCTTGAGCCCGGCGGTGTACAATGAGCAGTTCTTC. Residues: CASSLSPAVYNEQFF.